This TCR beta chain was captured by sequencing in a study of CXCR3-negative and CXCR3-positive naive CD8 T cells. Overall study context: Per-library TRB read counts averaged about 1.5 +/- 0.3 million, adding up to some 150 million in total.

The CDR3 is 14 amino acids. A word on this clonotype: The antigen is unknown.

UMI-labeled 5' RACE TRB cDNA libraries were prepared from the cells. TCRdb reprocessed the 5' RACE reads and stores each CDR3 protein as one record, lacking DNA. The listing records about 92,000 distinct CDR3 sequences. Study outcomes and limitations: Compared with CXCR3-negative naive cells, CXCR3-positive naive cells showed more hydrophobic TRB CDR3s. Naive subsets were similarly diverse, while memory CD8+ repertoires were much less diverse. Memory, not naive, CXCR3-negative and CXCR3-positive cells differed in TRBV-TRBJ usage.

The source of this sequence is a human donor in good health. Some clones in this sample may be carry-over from other donors' samples. Sequencing was carried out using naive CXCR3+ CD8+ T cells from blood. Indicated subset: CD45RO-CCR7+CD27+CD95- naive CD8+ T cells expressing CXCR3 (TNR3+). This sequence joins TRBV12-3 or TRBV12-4 and TRBJ1-1; TCRdb lists TRBD1, though no DNA is available to test this call. The CDR3 loop reads CASSAGQGYVEAFF.